Sequencing of this TCR beta chain was carried out in a study of glioma-infiltrating T cells after dendritic cell vaccination. Profiling relied on immunoSEQ multiplex PCR, and the TCRdb table lists in-frame clones only, not all of them. Of 55,000 to 70,000 clones listed, more than 75% are singletons. The TCR sequence derives from a human donor with glioblastoma. This specimen consisted of blood, obtained before dendritic cell vaccination.

CDR3 DNA sequence: TGTGCCAGCAGTCAGTTGACAGGACTGAAAGAGACCCAGTACTTC. It codes for CASSQLTGLKETQYF. This chain joins TRBV28 and TRBJ2-5; tentative D call: TRBD1 (6 bases). Germline V gives CDR1 MDHEN, CDR2 SYDVKM. The CDR3 covers 15 residues. V lost 5 bases and J 3 bases, leaving 16 bases between the germline ends.